This T cell receptor beta chain was retrieved from a study of blood T cell repertoires in COVID-19. For the study at large: Samples of COVID-19 (acute and convalescent) were obtained from the United States, Italy and Spain. Nucleic acid was either cDNA or gDNA, and it came from T cells, B-cell-depleted T cells, or PBMCs.

Authors' methods: Scientists estimated how many nucleated cells there were by amplifying reference gene primers. Method: immunoSEQ multiplex PCR; TCRdb's copy keeps in-frame clones and lacks some. The V and J calls and clone size are taken from that table; D and trimming were inferred from the DNA. This sample has tens of thousands of clones; 89% occur once, and the top ten carry 3% to 4%. This CDR3 spans 16 amino acids. The V gene end was trimmed by 0 bases and the J gene end by 7 bases; junction bases not matched to a gene: 5. The germline V gene has CDR1 MNHNS and CDR2 SASEGT. The receptor comes from a woman in her seventies with acute or convalescent COVID-19. The chain has TRBV6-1 and TRBJ1-6, with 8 bases aligning to TRBD1. The source material was peripheral blood. CDR3 DNA: TGTGCCAGCAGTGAAGCCCCAGGGGGCTGGAATTCACCCCTCCACTTT. Amino acid sequence: CASSEAPGGWNSPLHF.